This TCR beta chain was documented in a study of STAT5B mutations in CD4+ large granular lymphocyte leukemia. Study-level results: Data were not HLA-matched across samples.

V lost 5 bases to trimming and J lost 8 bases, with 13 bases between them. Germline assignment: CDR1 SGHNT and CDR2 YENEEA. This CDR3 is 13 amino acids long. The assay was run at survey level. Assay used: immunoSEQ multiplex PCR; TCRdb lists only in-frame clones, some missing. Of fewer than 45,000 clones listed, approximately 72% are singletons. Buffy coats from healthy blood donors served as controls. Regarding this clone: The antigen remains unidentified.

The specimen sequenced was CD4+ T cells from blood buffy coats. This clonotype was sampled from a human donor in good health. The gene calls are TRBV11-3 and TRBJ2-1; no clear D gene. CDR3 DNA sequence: TGTGCCAGCAGCCTTTATCGTGGCGATGAGCAGTTCTTC. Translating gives CASSLYRGDEQFF.